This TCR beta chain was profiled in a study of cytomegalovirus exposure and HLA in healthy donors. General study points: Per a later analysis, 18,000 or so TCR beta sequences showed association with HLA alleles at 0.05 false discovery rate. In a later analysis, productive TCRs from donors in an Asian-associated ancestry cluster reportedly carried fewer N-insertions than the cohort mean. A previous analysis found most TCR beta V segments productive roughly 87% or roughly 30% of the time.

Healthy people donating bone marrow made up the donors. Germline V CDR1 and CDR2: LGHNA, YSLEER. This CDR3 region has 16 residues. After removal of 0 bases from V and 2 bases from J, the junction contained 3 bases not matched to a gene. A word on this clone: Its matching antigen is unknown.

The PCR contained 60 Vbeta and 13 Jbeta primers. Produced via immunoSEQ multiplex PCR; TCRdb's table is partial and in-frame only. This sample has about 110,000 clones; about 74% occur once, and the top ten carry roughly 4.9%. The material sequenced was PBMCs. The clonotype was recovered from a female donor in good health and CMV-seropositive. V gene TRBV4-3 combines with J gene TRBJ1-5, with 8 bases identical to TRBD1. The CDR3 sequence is CASSQEAGGGNQPQHF. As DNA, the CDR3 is TGCGCCAGCAGCCAAGAGGCAGGGGGCGGCAATCAGCCCCAGCATTTT.